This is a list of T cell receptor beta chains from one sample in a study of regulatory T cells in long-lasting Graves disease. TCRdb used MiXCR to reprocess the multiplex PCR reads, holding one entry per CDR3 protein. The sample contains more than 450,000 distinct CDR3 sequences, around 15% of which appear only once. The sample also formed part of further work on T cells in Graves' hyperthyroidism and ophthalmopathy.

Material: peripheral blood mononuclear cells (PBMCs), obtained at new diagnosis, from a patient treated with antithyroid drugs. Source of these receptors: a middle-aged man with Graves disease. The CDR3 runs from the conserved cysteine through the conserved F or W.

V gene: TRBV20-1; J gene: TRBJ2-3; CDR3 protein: CSASKVGREDLVDTQYF
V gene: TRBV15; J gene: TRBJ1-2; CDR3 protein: CATSRDGQAKGYTF
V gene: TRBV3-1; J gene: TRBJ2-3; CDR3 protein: CASSQDEGGPTDTQYF
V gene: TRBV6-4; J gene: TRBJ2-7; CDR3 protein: CARPLLDRGYF
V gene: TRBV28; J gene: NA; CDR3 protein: CASKPPRPQETQYF
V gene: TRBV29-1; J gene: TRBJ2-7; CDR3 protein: CSVIGLATRYEQYF
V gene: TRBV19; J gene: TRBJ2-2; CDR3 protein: CASSPTLAGSGELFF
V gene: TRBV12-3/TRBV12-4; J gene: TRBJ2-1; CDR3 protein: CASSLARLAGPHLNEQFF
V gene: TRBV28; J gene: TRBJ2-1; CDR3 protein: CASSSPGLARNNEQFF
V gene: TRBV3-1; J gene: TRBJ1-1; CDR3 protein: CASSLKTRMNTEAFF
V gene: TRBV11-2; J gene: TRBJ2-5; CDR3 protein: CASSRRTSGSGETQYF
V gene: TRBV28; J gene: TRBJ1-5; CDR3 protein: CASSSWTGAGPDQPQHF
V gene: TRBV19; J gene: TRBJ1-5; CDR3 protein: CASSSREDLNQPQHF
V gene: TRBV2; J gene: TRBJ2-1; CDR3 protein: CASSEALLAGVFNEQFF
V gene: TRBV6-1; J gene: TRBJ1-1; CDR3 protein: CASTKTVMNTEAFF
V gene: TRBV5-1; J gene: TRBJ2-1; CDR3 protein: CASSLPGLAGASNEQFF
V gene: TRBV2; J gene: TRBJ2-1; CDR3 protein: CASSEMGGKWSLSYNEQFF
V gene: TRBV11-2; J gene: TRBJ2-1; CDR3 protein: CASSPRRAGVINEQFF
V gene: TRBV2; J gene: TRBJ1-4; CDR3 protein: CASSEQGPATNEKLFF
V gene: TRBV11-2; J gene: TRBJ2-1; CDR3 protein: CASSPRDWLNEQFF